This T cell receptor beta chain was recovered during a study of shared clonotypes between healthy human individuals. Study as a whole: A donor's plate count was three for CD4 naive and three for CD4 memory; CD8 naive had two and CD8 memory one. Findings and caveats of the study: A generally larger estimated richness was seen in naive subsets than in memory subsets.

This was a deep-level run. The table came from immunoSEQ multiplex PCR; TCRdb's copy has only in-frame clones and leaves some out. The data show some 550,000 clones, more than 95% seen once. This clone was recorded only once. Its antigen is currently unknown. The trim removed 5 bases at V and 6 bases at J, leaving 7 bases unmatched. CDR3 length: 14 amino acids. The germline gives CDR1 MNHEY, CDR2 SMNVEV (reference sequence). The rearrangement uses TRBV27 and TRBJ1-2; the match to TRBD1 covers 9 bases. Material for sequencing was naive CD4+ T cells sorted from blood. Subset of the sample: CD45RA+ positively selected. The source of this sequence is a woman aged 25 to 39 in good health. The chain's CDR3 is CASSPGQGSDGYTF. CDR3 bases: TGTGCCAGCAGTCCGGGACAGGGCTCGGATGGCTACACCTTC.